The T cell receptor beta chain under discussion was sequenced for a study of T cell responses to AZD1222 COVID-19 vaccine. Remarks on this clone: Its matching antigen is unknown.

Trimming pared 5 bases from V and 4 bases from J, leaving 8 bases between. The CDR3 covers 13 residues. CDR1 SGHAT and CDR2 FQNNGV come from the germline V gene. Whole-study findings and limits: Repertoires were collected only later (after the peak T cell response had occurred). Within unmutated variant regions lay the reported targets of nearly half of spike-specific TCRs. Clonal diversity was possibly underestimated, and the donors were mostly white British, with more females.

Here immunoSEQ multiplex PCR was the method, and the copy in TCRdb shows in-frame clones only, minus some. Of about 91,000 clones listed, 70% to 90% are singletons. This receptor was taken from an adult in good health. Sequencing was performed on peripheral blood, taken on day 0 of AZD1222 vaccination. The chain carries TRBV11-2 and TRBJ2-2, with unresolved D. Written as DNA, the CDR3 is TGTGCCAGCAGCACAGTCGGCACCGGGGAGCTGTTTTTT. This codes for CASSTVGTGELFF.